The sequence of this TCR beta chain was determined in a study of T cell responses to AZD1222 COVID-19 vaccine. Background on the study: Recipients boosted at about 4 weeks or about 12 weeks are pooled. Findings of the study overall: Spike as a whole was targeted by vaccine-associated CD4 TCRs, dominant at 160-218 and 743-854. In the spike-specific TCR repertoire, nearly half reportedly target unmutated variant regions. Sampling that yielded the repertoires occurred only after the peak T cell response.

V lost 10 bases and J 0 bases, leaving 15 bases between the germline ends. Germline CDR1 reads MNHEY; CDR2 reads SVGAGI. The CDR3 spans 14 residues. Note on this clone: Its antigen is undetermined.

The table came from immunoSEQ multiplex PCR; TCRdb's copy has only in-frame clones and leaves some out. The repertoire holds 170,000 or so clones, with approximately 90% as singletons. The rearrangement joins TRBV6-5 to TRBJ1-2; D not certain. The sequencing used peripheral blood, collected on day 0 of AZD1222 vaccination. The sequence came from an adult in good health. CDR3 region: CATRVDTANYGYTF. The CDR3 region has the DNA TGTGCCACCCGGGTAGACACGGCTAACTATGGCTACACCTTC.